A single sample gave rise to the 21 T cell receptor beta chains below, sequenced in a study of blood T cells in healthy people across ages. With a J-beta primer mix and a sample-barcoded 5' primer, a second PCR ran about 6 to 11 cycles. MiXCR, run by TCRdb on the 5' RACE reads, gives a single entry per CDR3 protein. The repertoire holds about 1.7 million distinct CDR3 sequences, with approximately 30% as singletons. The sequencing input was blood. The receptors stem from a woman in her thirties in good health.

The chain joins TRBV7-9 to TRBJ2-7; D might be TRBD1 (6 bases). The CDR3 is 15 amino acids. The V gene lost 2 bases and the J gene lost 7 bases, with 18 bases spanning the gap. The germline CDR1 and CDR2 sequences are SEHNR and FQNEAQ (reference sequence). The CDR3 loop reads CASSLLGTRAWEQYF. The CDR3 nucleotides read TGTGCCAGCAGCTTATTGGGGACAAGGGCGTGGGAGCAGTACTTC.

This clonotype was counted between two and nine times. This chain connects TRBV7-9 to TRBJ2-3; 9 nucleotides agree with TRBD2. Germline V gives CDR1 SEHNR, CDR2 FQNEAQ (reference sequence). V lost 2 bases to trimming and J lost 0 bases; unmatched junction nucleotides: 6. This CDR3 comprises 17 residues. Here the CDR3 DNA reads TGTGCCAGCAGCTTAAGCGCTAGCGGGGTGAGCACAGATACGCAGTATTTT. Its protein is CASSLSASGVSTDTQYF.

This chain uses TRBV11-2 with TRBJ2-7; TRBD1 matches 8 bases. The CDR3 has 15 amino acids. Unmatched junction bases numbered 6, after V lost 5 bases and J lost 0 bases. CDR1 and CDR2 from the germline V gene are SGHAT and FQNNGV. The CDR3 bases are TGTGCCAGCAGCGTACGACAGGGGCACTCCTACGAGCAGTACTTC. Translated, it gives CASSVRQGHSYEQYF. Together with reference TRBV11-2 and TRBJ2-7, the CDR3 gives the full variable domain: EAGVAQSPRYKIIEKRQSVAFWCNPISGHATLYWYQQILGQGPKLLIQFQNNGVVDDSQLPKDRFSAERLKGVDSTLKIQPAKLEDSAVYLCASSVRQGHSYEQYFGPGTRLTVT.

Turning to this clonotype: A junction boundary mismatches the germline segment, possibly from a read error. CDR3 protein: CASSIYAGTGAVNTRYF. CDR3 nucleotide sequence: TGTGCCAGCAGCATATACGCCGGGACAGGGGCCGTAAACACCAGATATTTT. The chain has TRBV7-9 and TRBJ1-3; 10 positions match TRBD1. The CDR3 spans 17 residues. Germline V gene lookup returns CDR1 SEHNR and CDR2 FQNEAQ (reference sequence). Supplemented by reference TRBV7-9 and TRBJ1-3, the full variable domain reads DTGVSQNPRHKITKRGQNVTFRCDPISEHNRLYWYRQTLGQGPEFLTYFQNEAQLEKSRLLSDRFSAERPKGSFSTLEIQRTEQGDSAMYLCASSIYAGTGAVNTRYFGEGSWLTVV.

A few counts support this clonotype. The chain couples TRBV27 to TRBJ2-7, with TRBD1 as a possible D gene (5 bases). The CDR3 totals 14 residues. Trimming left V 0 bases short and J 2 bases short, with 8 bases between. Germline V lookup: CDR1 MNHEY, CDR2 SMNVEV (reference sequence). This CDR3 is CASSLSVGPYEQYF. As DNA, the CDR3 is TGTGCCAGCAGTTTATCAGTGGGGCCCTACGAGCAGTACTTC.

J is TRBJ1-2 and V is TRBV6-6; D is unclear. The CDR3 length is 15 residues. Germline loops: CDR1 MNHNY, CDR2 SVGAGI (reference sequence). V was pared by 2 bases and J by 7 bases, with 17 bases between. The DNA for the CDR3 is TGTGCCAGCAGTTACATCCTGGCCGGGAGTTTTGGCTACACCTTC. Protein: CASSYILAGSFGYTF.

The chain is built from TRBV28 and TRBJ2-7; D call uncertain. Trimming pared 8 bases from V and 0 bases from J, leaving 11 bases between. CDR1 and CDR2 (germline): MDHEN, SYDVKM. CDR3 length equals 13 residues. CDR3: CASADGISYEQYF. CDR3 sequence (DNA): TGTGCCAGCGCCGACGGTATCTCCTACGAGCAGTACTTC.

Only a few counts were recorded for this clonotype. The chain is built from TRBV20-1 and TRBJ1-6; the match to TRBD1 covers 7 bases. The CDR3 runs 14 residues. Trimming at V came to 5 bases and at J to 8 bases, leaving 9 bases not matched to a gene. In germline, CDR1 is DFQATT, CDR2 SNEGSKA (reference sequence). CDR3 coding DNA: TGCAGTGCTGGGCAGGGGGACAGAGATTCACCCCTCCACTTT. It translates to CSAGQGDRDSPLHF.

This clonotype came up once. This rearrangement joins TRBV7-2 to TRBJ2-7, with TRBD2 matching over 9 bases. The end of the DNA aligns better with TRBJ2-5, so the J call may be wrong. From germline, CDR1 is SGHTA and CDR2 FQGNSA. This CDR3 is 18 amino acids long. The CDR3 DNA reads TGTGCCAGCAGCTTAGTGGCTCTGTCGGTAACTAGCGGGGAGACCCAGTACTTC. Protein: CASSLVALSVTSGETQYF.

The sample holds a few counts of this clonotype. This rearrangement joins TRBV6-5 to TRBJ1-4, with 8 bases aligning to TRBD1. The CDR3 is made up of 15 amino acids. V dropped 6 bases and J dropped 7; count of bases not matched to a gene: 10. Germline lookup yields CDR1 MNHEY and CDR2 SVGAGI. The CDR3 nucleotides are TGTGCCAGCAGCCTCCAGGACAGGGCCCTTGAAAAACTGTTTTTT. Translating gives CASSLQDRALEKLFF.

The J gene is TRBJ2-3, the V gene TRBV9; a possible D gene is TRBD1 (6 bases). This CDR3 contains 15 residues. CDR1 SGDLS and CDR2 YYNGEE come from the germline V gene. V was trimmed by 0 bases and J by 2 bases, leaving 10 bases between them. In DNA form, the CDR3 reads TGTGCCAGCAGCGTAGAACAGGGATCCACAGATACGCAGTATTTT. Its translation is CASSVEQGSTDTQYF.

V and J are TRBV20-1 and TRBJ1-1, with TRBD1 as a possible D gene (5 bases). The germline V gene has CDR1 DFQATT and CDR2 SNEGSKA (reference sequence). Trimming shortened V by 5 bases and J by 5 bases, and 12 bases separated the two germline ends. The CDR3 consists of 12 residues. As DNA, the CDR3 is TGCAGTGCTGCGGGGCGTCGGACTGAAGCTTTCTTT. It yields the protein CSAAGRRTEAFF.

The chain recombines TRBV5-1 with TRBJ2-3, with 10 bases lining up with TRBD2. CDR3 length equals 14 residues. Germline CDR1 and CDR2: SGHRS and YFSETQ. The trim removed 7 bases at V and 1 base at J, leaving 3 bases unmatched. The CDR3 region has the DNA TGCGCCAGCGAGCGGGGGGGCCGCACAGATACGCAGTATTTT. Its translation is CASERGGRTDTQYF.

This clonotype came up a few times. The gene calls are TRBV5-5 and TRBJ2-5; weak D call: TRBD1 (5 bases). This CDR3 spans 14 amino acids. Between the trimmed V and J ends, which lost 6 bases and 4 bases, there was a span of 16 bases. In germline, CDR1 is SGHKS, CDR2 YYEKEE (reference sequence). CDR3 amino acids: CASNLGVEGETQYF. CDR3 nucleotide sequence: TGTGCCAGCAACCTAGGGGTGGAAGGAGAGACCCAGTACTTC.

The V gene is TRBV5-1, the J gene TRBJ1-1, with D tentatively TRBD1 (5 bases). V was pared by 4 bases and J by 3 bases, with 16 bases between. The CDR3 length is 15 residues. Germline values: CDR1 SGHRS, CDR2 YFSETQ. The CDR3 spells CASSPEPGRDTEAFF. The CDR3 DNA sequence: TGCGCCAGCAGCCCTGAACCAGGGCGGGACACTGAAGCTTTCTTT.

This clonotype was observed many times. The J gene is TRBJ2-5, the V gene TRBV7-2; no definite D call. This CDR3 is built from 14 residues. The germline V and J ends were trimmed by 1 base and 1 base, with 7 bases remaining between them. CDR1 SGHTA and CDR2 FQGNSA come from the germline V gene. CDR3 sequence reads: CASSLVWVQETQYF. CDR3 DNA sequence: TGTGCCAGCAGCTTAGTATGGGTCCAAGAGACCCAGTACTTC.

This clonotype occurred many times. The chain carries TRBV20-1 and TRBJ2-1, with D unclear. Trimming pared 5 bases from V and 6 bases from J, leaving 17 bases between. This CDR3 has 14 amino acids. CDR1 and CDR2 from the germline V gene are DFQATT and SNEGSKA (reference sequence). The CDR3 sequence is CSAASAWDRNEQFF. The CDR3 region has the DNA TGCAGTGCTGCGTCGGCTTGGGATCGCAATGAGCAGTTCTTC.

This clonotype has only a few counts. CDR3 protein: CASSGGPGTYNEQFF. Here the CDR3 DNA reads TGTGCCAGCAGCGGGGGGCCCGGTACTTACAATGAGCAGTTCTTC. This chain joins TRBV7-2 and TRBJ2-1; D is perhaps TRBD1 or TRBD2 (6 bases each). Per germline, CDR1 SGHTA and CDR2 FQGNSA. The CDR3 sequence is 15 residues long. V dropped 5 bases and J dropped 4 bases, with 15 bases sitting between them. The full variable domain, with the rest looked up from reference TRBV7-2 and TRBJ2-1, is GAGVSQSPSNKVTEKGKDVELRCDPISGHTALYWYRQSLGQGLEFLIYFQGNSAPDKSGLPSDRFSAERTGGSVSTLTIQRTQQEDSAVYLCASSGGPGTYNEQFFGPGTRLTVL.

The chain joins TRBV3-1 to TRBJ1-5; tentatively, D is TRBD1 (5 bases). This CDR3 comprises 14 residues. CDR1 and CDR2 from the germline V gene are LGHDT and YNNKEL (reference sequence). The V gene lost 4 bases and the J gene lost 5 bases, with 12 bases spanning the gap. The CDR3, as DNA: TGTGCCAGCAGCCCCAAAGGGGTCCATCAGCCCCAGCATTTT. This translates into CASSPKGVHQPQHF.

The chain has TRBV7-2 and TRBJ1-4; D gene ambiguous. The germline CDR1 and CDR2 sequences are SGHTA and FQGNSA. This CDR3 has 15 amino acids. Trimming left V 4 bases short and J 7 bases short, with 16 bases between. Here the CDR3 DNA reads TGTGCCAGCAGCTGGGTTGCTGGAGGCGGTGAAAAACTGTTTTTT. It yields the protein CASSWVAGGGEKLFF.

The table lists this clonotype with many counts. The V gene is TRBV12-5, the J gene TRBJ2-5, with 8 nucleotides matching TRBD1. The CDR3 spans 14 residues. Germline CDR1 and CDR2: LGHNT and FRNRAP. The V gene end was trimmed by 4 bases and the J gene end by 4 bases; junction bases not matched to a gene: 5. The CDR3 protein is CASGSGTGGETQYF. For the CDR3, the DNA is TGTGCTAGTGGTTCAGGGACAGGTGGAGAGACCCAGTACTTC. Full variable domain (rest looked up from reference TRBV12-5 and TRBJ2-5): DARVTQTPRHKVTEMGQEVTMRCQPILGHNTVFWYRQTMMQGLELLAYFRNRAPLDDSGMPKDRFSAEMPDATLATLKIQPSEPRDSAVYFCASGSGTGGETQYFGPGTRLLVL.